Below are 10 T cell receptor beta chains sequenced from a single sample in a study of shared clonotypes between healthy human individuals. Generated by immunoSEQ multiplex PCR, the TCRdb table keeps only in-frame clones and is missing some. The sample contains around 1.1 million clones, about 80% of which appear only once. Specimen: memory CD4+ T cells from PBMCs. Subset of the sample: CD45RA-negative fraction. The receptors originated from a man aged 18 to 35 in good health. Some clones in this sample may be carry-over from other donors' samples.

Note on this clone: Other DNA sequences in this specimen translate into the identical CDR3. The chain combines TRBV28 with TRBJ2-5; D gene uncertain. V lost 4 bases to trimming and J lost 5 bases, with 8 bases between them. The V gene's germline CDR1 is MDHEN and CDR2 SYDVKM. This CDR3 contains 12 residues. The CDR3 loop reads CASSSPGETQYF. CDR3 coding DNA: TGTGCCAGCAGTTCCCCCGGTGAGACCCAGTACTTC.

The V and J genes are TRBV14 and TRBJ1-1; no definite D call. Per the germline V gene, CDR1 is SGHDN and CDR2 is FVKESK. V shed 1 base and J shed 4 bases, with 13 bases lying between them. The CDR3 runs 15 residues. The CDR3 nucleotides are TGTGCCAGCAGCCAAGTCGGTAGGGCCCTCACTGAAGCTTTCTTT. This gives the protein CASSQVGRALTEAFF.

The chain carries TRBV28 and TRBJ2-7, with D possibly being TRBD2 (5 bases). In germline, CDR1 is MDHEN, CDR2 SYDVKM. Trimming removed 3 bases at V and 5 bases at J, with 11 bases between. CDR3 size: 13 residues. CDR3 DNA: TGTGCCAGCAGTTTCCGGGATTTCCACGAGCAGTACTTC. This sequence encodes CASSFRDFHEQYF.

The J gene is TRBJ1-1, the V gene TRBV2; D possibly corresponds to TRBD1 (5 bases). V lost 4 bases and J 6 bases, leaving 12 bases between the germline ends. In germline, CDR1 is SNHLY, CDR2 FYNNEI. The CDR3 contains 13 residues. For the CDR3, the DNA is TGTGCCAGCAGTGTCCAGGGAACCCCTGAAGCTTTCTTT. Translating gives CASSVQGTPEAFF.

The CDR3 DNA reads as TGTGCCAGCAGTTCCCCCCATAAGGGTACTGAAGCTTTCTTT. It is translated as CASSSPHKGTEAFF. This sequence joins TRBV6-5 and TRBJ1-1; D is unclear. V lost 4 bases and J 5 bases, leaving 14 bases between the germline ends. The germline gives CDR1 MNHEY, CDR2 SVGAGI. This CDR3 spans 14 amino acids.

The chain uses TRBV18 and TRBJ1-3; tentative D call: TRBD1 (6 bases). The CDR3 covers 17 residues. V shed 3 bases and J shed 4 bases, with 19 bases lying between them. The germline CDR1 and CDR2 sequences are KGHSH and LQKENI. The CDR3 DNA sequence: TGTGCCAGCTCACCGACAGGTCCCGCTACGGCCGGAAACACCATATATTTT. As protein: CASSPTGPATAGNTIYF.

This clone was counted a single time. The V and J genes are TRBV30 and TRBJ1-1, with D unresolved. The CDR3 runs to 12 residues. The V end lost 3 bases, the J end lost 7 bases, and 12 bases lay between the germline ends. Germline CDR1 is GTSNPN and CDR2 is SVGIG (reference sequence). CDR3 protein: CAWRGGPGEAFF. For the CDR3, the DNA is TGTGCCTGGAGGGGAGGGCCGGGTGAAGCTTTCTTT.

The CDR3 loop is CASSSTQNYGYTF. The CDR3 DNA follows: TGTGCCAGCAGCTCGACACAGAACTATGGCTACACCTTC. V is TRBV28 and J is TRBJ1-2, with D hard to call. V lost 6 bases and J lost 2, with 10 bases in between. This CDR3 region has 13 residues. Germline V gives CDR1 MDHEN, CDR2 SYDVKM.

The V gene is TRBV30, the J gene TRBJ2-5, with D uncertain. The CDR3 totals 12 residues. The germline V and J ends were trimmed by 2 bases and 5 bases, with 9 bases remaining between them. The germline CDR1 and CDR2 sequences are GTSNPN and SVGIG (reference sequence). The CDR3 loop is CAWSSVRETQYF. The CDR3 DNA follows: TGTGCCTGGAGTTCAGTGCGGGAGACCCAGTACTTC.

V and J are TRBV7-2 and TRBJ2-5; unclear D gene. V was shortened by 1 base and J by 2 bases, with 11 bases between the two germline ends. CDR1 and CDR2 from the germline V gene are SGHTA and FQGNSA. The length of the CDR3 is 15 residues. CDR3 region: CASSLVGSGQETQYF. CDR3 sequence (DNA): TGTGCCAGCAGCTTAGTGGGATCGGGTCAAGAGACCCAGTACTTC.